This T cell receptor (beta chain) was profiled in a study of shared clonotypes between healthy human individuals. Broader study findings: Rarefaction showed that sequencing of sorted subsets was incomplete (despite large depth). Between a handful of donors, naive CD4 clonotypes were shared at a level of around 4.8%.

Within Nashville, Tennessee resided all donors, each a Caucasian adult. In the case of this clone: Antigen unknown.

Genomic DNA from each subset was divided evenly over several immunoSEQ plates. Sequencing used immunoSEQ multiplex PCR; TCRdb keeps in-frame clones, though not all of them. The repertoire holds approximately 2,300,000 clones, with just under 95% as singletons. This TCR came from a man aged 18 to 35 in good health. Some clones in this sample may be carry-over from other donors' samples. Sequences were obtained from naive CD4+ T cells from PBMCs. The sample's subset: CD45RA+ positively selected.

The CDR3 bases are TGTGCCAGCAGTCCCGGGTCGACAGGGGTGCTGACTGAAGCTTTCTTT. It encodes CASSPGSTGVLTEAFF. The gene calls are TRBV28 and TRBJ1-1, with 8 positions matching TRBD1. V shed 5 bases, J shed 5 bases, and the junction held 13 bases outside the gene matches. Germline loops: CDR1 MDHEN, CDR2 SYDVKM. The CDR3 sequence is 16 residues long.